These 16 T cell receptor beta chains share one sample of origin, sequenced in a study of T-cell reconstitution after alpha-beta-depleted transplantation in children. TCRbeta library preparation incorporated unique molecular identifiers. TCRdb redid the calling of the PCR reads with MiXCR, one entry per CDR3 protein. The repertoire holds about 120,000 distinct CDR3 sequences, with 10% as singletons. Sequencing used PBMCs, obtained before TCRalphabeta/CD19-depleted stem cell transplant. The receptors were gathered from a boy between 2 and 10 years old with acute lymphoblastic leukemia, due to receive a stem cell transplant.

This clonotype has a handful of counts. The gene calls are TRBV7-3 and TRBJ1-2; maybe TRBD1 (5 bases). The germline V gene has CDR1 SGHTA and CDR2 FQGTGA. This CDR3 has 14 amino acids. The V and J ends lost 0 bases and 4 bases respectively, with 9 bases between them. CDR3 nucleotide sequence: TGTGCCAGCAGCTTAACAGGGGAGGGCTATGGCTACACCTTC. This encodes CASSLTGEGYGYTF. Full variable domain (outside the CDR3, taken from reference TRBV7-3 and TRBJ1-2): GAGVSQTPSNKVTEKGKYVELRCDPISGHTALYWYRQSLGQGPEFLIYFQGTGAADDSGLPNDRFFAVRPEGSVSTLKIQRTERGDSAVYLCASSLTGEGYGYTFGSGTRLTVV.

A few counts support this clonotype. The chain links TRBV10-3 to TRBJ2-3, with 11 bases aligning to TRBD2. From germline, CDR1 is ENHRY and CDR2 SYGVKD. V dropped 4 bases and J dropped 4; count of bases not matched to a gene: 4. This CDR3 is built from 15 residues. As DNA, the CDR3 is TGTGCCATCAGTGGGCTAGCGGGAGGACCAGATACGCAGTATTTT. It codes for CAISGLAGGPDTQYF.

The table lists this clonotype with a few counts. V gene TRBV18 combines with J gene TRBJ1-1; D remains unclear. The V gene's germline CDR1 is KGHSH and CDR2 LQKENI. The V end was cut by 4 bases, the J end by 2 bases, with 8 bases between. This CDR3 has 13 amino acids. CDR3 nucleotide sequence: TGTGCCAGCTCACTGAAGGGAAACACTGAAGCTTTCTTT. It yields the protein CASSLKGNTEAFF. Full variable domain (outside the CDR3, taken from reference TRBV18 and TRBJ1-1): NAGVMQNPRHLVRRRGQEARLRCSPMKGHSHVYWYRQLPEEGLKFMVYLQKENIIDESGMPKERFSAEFPKEGPSILRIQQVVRGDSAAYFCASSLKGNTEAFFGQGTRLTVV.

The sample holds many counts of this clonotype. For the CDR3, the DNA is TGTGCCAGCAGCTTAGAAGGCAACTCCTACAATGAGCAGTTCTTC. The encoded protein is CASSLEGNSYNEQFF. This rearrangement joins TRBV7-8 to TRBJ2-1; the D is unclear. The CDR3 loop spans 15 amino acids. Germline CDR1 and CDR2: SGHVS and FQNEAQ. The V gene lost 1 base and the J gene lost 0 bases, with 7 bases spanning the gap. The full variable domain, its missing parts supplied by reference TRBV7-8 and TRBJ2-1, is GAGVSQSPRYKVAKRGQDVALRCDPISGHVSLFWYQQALGQGPEFLTYFQNEAQLDKSGLPSDRFFAERPEGSVSTLKIQRTQQEDSAVYLCASSLEGNSYNEQFFGPGTRLTVL.

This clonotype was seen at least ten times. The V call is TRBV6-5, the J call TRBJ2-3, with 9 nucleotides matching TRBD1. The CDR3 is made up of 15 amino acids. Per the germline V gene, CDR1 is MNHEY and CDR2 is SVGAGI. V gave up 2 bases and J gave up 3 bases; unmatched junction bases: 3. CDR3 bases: TGTGCCAGCAGTTACCGGGACAGGGCTACAGATACGCAGTATTTT. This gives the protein CASSYRDRATDTQYF.

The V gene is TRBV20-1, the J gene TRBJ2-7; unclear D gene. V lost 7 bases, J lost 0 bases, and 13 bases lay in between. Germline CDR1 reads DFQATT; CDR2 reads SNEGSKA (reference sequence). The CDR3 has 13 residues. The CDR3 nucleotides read TGCAGTGTCGTGTCCAGGTCCTCCTACGAGCAGTACTTC. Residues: CSVVSRSSYEQYF.

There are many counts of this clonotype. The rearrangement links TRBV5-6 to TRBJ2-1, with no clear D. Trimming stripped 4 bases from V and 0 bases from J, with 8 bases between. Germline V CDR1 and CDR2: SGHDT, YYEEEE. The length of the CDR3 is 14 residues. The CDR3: CASSGWDSYNEQFF. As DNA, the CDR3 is TGTGCCAGCAGCGGGTGGGACTCCTACAATGAGCAGTTCTTC.

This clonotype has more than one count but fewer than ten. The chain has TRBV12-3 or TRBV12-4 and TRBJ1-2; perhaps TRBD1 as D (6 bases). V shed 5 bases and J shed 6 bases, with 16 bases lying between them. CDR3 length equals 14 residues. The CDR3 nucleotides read TGTGCCAGCAGTCCGGACAGAGGGGCGAATGGCTACACCTTC. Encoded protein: CASSPDRGANGYTF.

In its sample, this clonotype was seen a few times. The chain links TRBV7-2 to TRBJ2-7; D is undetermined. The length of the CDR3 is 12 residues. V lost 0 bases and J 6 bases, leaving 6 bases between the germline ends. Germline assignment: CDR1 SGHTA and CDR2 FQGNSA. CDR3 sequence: CASSLALVEQYF. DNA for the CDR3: TGTGCCAGCAGCTTAGCTTTGGTCGAGCAGTACTTC.

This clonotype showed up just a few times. CDR3 sequence: CASSYSFLAGLYEQYF. The CDR3 DNA is TGTGCCAGCAGTTACTCGTTCCTAGCGGGACTCTACGAGCAGTACTTC. The chain couples TRBV6-5 to TRBJ2-7; 9 positions agree with TRBD2. CDR3 length: 16 residues. The germline CDR1 and CDR2 sequences are MNHEY and SVGAGI. With V trimmed by 0 bases and J by 3 bases, 6 bases remained unmatched.

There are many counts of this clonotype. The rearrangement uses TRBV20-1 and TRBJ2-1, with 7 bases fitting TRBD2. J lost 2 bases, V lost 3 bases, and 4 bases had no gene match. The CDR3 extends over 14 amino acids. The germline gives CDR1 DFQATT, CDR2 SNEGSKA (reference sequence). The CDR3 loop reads CSARAGVPYNEQFF. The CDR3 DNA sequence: TGCAGTGCTAGGGCGGGAGTCCCCTACAATGAGCAGTTCTTC.

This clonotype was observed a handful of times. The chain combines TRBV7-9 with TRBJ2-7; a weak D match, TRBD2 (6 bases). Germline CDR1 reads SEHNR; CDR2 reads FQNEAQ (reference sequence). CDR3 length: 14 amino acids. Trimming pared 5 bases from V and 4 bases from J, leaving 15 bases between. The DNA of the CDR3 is TGTGCCAGCAGCCTCCCCCCCGGAGGGTACGAGCAGTACTTC. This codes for CASSLPPGGYEQYF.

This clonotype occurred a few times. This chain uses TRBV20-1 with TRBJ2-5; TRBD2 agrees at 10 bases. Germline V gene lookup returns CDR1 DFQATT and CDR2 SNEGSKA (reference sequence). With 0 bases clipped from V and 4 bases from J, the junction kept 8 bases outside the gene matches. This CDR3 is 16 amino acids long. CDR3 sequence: CSAREFLAGDRETQYF. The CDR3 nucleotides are TGCAGTGCTAGAGAGTTCCTAGCGGGAGATCGAGAGACCCAGTACTTC.

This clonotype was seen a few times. The CDR3 here is CASSFKQPPYEQYF. The CDR3 coding sequence is TGTGCCAGCAGTTTTAAACAGCCCCCCTACGAGCAGTACTTC. V is TRBV27 and J is TRBJ2-7; no firm D call. Germline V gives CDR1 MNHEY, CDR2 SMNVEV (reference sequence). The V end lost 3 bases, the J end lost 2 bases, and 11 bases lay between the germline ends. This CDR3 comprises 14 residues.

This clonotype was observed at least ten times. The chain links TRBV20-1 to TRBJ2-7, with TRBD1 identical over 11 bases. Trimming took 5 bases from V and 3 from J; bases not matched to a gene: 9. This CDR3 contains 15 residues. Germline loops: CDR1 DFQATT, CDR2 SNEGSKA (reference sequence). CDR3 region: CSAPPGQGVYYEQYF. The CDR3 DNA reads TGCAGTGCTCCACCGGGACAGGGGGTATACTACGAGCAGTACTTC.

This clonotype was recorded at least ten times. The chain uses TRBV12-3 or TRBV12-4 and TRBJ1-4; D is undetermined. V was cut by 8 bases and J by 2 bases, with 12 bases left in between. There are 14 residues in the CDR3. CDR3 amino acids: CASARLGTNEKLFF. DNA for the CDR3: TGTGCCAGCGCCAGACTAGGGACTAATGAAAAACTGTTTTTT.